This TCR beta chain derives from a study of OX40 agonist ivuxolimab in advanced cancers. A note on the overall study: Ivuxolimab was an agonistic, fully human IgG2 monoclonal antibody directed against OX40 (CD134), a costimulatory receptor. Three dose-escalation patients achieved partial responses, one with hepatocellular carcinoma and two with cutaneous melanoma. Intravenous ivuxolimab was administered to patients every 2 weeks at six dose levels: 0.01, 0.1, 0.3, 1.5, 3 and 10 mg/kg. Prior anti-PD-1, anti-PD-L1 or anti-CTLA-4 therapy was permitted, and checkpoint inhibitors had been received by around 39% of dose-escalation patients. The monotherapy dose-escalation portion (N ≈ 50 patients) of the phase I ivuxolimab trial is reported in the paper. Among the approximately 50 dose-escalation patients, approximately 20 had hepatocellular carcinoma, 15 or so melanoma, 9 renal cell carcinoma and 9 head and neck cancer. Peripheral TCRbeta sequencing was intended to test whether TCR sequence diversity was altered and clonal T-cell expansion was caused by ivuxolimab. The dose-escalation cohort was about 83% male with a mean age of about 65 years, ranging from roughly 20 to 85.

Patients with a history of autoimmune disease or receiving systemic immunosuppression were excluded from the trial. Peripheral blood for TCR sequencing was collected from all dose cohorts at baseline, on cycle 4 day 1, and on cycle 7 day 1. The samples were taken from a phase I, first-in-human, multicenter, open-label dose-escalation trial of ivuxolimab. The trial enrolled adults with locally advanced or metastatic head and neck squamous cell, hepatocellular, melanoma or renal cell carcinoma. Before TCR sequencing, CD4+ and CD8+ T cells were separately sorted from peripheral blood. General findings and caveats noted by the study authors: Antigen specificity was not determined for the clonally expanded peripheral T cells. After ivuxolimab, CD8+ T cells had more expanded clones than CD4+ T cells on average. Low levels of normalized T-cell clonal expansion were also seen in some patients who did not respond. Partial responders in the 0.1-3.0 mg/kg groups had among the lowest normalized peripheral clonal expansion, especially among CD8+ T cells. Clonal expansion of both CD4+ and CD8+ blood T cells was observed from baseline to week 6 at doses 0.1 to 3.0 mg/kg.

Taken from cysteine to phenylalanine, the CDR3 has 14 residues. The kept DNA is CDR3 alone, 42 bases in frame from the first base. Genomic DNA was extracted from sorted cells for sequencing of the TCRbeta CDR3 region. The immunoSEQ Assay was used to sequence the TCRbeta CDR3 regions. TCRdb carries this immuneACCESS record with in-frame sequences only. Its versions omit some clonotypes, under half of them owing to an unresolved V gene in the studies checked, with the rest unexplained. The sample includes about 19,000 clones, with 75% to 90% observed a single time. Clones ranked in the top ten supply roughly two thirds of the sample. A remark on this clone: Its target antigen remains unknown. Within one base of it there is no much larger clone, and no base qualities were kept.

The sample consisted of CD4+ or CD8+ T cells sorted from blood, taken in a trial of the OX40 agonist ivuxolimab. Rearrangement joined TRBV21-1 to TRBJ2-1; the table's D call, TRBD2, has no DNA check behind it. TRBV21-1 is a documented pseudogene. The TCR was taken from an adult with an advanced solid tumor such as melanoma, head and neck, liver or kidney cancer. The nucleotides are TGTGCCAGGGTCCCCCAAAGCGCCTACAATGAGCAGTTCTTC. It translates to CARVPQSAYNEQFF.